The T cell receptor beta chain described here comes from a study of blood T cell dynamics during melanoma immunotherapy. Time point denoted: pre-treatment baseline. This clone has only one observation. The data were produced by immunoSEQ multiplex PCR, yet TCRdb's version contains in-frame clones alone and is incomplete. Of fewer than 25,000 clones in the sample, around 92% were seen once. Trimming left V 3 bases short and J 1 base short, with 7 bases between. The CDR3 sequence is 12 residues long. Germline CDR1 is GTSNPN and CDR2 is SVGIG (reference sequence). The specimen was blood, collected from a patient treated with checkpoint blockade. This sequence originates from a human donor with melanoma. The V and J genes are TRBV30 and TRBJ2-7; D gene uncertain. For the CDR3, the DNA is TGTGCCTGGAGCCGCGGATCCTACGAGCAGTACTTC. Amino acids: CAWSRGSYEQYF.